These T cell receptor beta chains were read from a single sample in a study of cytomegalovirus exposure and HLA in healthy donors. The repertoire was sequenced with immunoSEQ multiplex PCR; TCRdb's copy has only in-frame clones and lacks some. The ten top clones account for roughly an eighth, within a sample of 80,000 or so clones. The specimen was PBMCs. All receptors come from a man aged 50 to 60 in good health and CMV-seropositive. CDR3s include the opening cysteine and the closing phenylalanine or tryptophan.

j_gene,v_gene,len,CDR3aa
TRBJ2-6,TRBV7-9,14,CASHDRRGANVLTF
TRBJ1-2,TRBV6-5,13,CASSYSTGDGYTF
TRBJ1-6,TRBV7-2,14,CASSPVEGASPLHF
TRBJ2-1,TRBV29-1,11,CSVEFGRAPFF
TRBJ1-2,TRBV7-9,15,CASSQHTGQSYGYTF
TRBJ2-3,TRBV5-4,14,CASSSNPRGDTQYF
TRBJ1-3,TRBV5-1,15,CASSTQGSSGNTIYF
TRBJ1-1,TRBV6-1,13,CASTHRGDTEAFF
TRBJ1-6,TRBV30,14,CAWGGGLGDSPLHF
TRBJ1-1,TRBV29-1,13,CSVEGTQGTEAFF
TRBJ2-7,TRBV5-4,15,CASSLGQRASYEQYF
TRBJ1-2,TRBV5-1,14,CASSQPTVREGYTF
TRBJ1-1,TRBV6-1,15,CASLRGDRGRTEAFF
TRBJ1-3,TRBV5-1,16,CASSLVGGRDGNTIYF
TRBJ2-7,TRBV5-6,13,CASSFVEGNEQYF
TRBJ2-5,TRBV29-1,14,CSVVVGTEQETQYF
TRBJ1-3,TRBV11-2,11,CASSFFRTLHF
TRBJ2-1,TRBV6-5,15,CASRTGLADYNEQFF
TRBJ2-4,TRBV6-1,14,CASSEGTGVNIQYF
TRBJ2-2,TRBV2,14,CASSPDRGTGELFF
TRBJ2-7,TRBV6-1,13,CASNLSGSYEQYF
TRBJ2-3,TRBV18,14,CASSLDGGVGAQYF
TRBJ2-2,TRBV5-1,15,CASSLNGANTGELFF
TRBJ2-1,TRBV15,15,CATSRESGSLNEQFF
TRBJ1-3,TRBV19,15,CASSLTRTAGNTIYF
TRBJ2-7,TRBV11-3,13,CASSFGLSYEQYF